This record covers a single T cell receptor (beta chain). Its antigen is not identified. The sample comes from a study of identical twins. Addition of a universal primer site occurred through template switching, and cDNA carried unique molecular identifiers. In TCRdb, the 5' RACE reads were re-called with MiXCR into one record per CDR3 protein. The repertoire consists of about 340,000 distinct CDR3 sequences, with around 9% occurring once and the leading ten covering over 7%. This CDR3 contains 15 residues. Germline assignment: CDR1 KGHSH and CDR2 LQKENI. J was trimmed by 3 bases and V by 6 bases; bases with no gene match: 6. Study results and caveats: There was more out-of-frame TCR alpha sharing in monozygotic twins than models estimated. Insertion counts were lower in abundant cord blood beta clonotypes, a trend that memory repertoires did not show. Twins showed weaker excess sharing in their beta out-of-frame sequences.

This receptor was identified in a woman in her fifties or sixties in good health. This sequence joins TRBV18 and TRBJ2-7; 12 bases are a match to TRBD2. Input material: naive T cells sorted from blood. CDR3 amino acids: CASSPTSGGFYEQYF. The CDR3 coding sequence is TGTGCCAGCTCCCCAACTAGCGGGGGGTTCTACGAGCAGTACTTC.